The clone carrying this T cell receptor (beta chain) showed up just a few times. Antigen unknown. V gave up 0 bases and J gave up 6 bases, with 9 bases separating them. Germline V lookup: CDR1 SGHRS, CDR2 YFSETQ. This CDR3 has 13 amino acids. This entry comes from a study of identical twins. Study results and caveats: A lower insertion count was a feature of abundant cord blood beta clonotypes, with no such feature in memory repertoires. Conclusions were drawn cross-sectionally by statistical analysis, without following the same donors.

TCRdb used MiXCR to reprocess the 5' RACE reads, holding one entry per CDR3 protein. The sample yields 1,800,000 or so distinct CDR3 sequences, more than 30% seen once. The origin of this receptor is a newborn girl in good health. The chain couples TRBV5-1 to TRBJ1-2, with unresolved D. Sample: cord blood. The CDR3 DNA sequence: TGCGCCAGCAGCTTGGGTGTGGTGGATGGCTACACCTTC. Translation gives CASSLGVVDGYTF. Full variable domain (remainder filled in from reference TRBV5-1 and TRBJ1-2): KAGVTQTPRYLIKTRGQQVTLSCSPISGHRSVSWYQQTPGQGLQFLFEYFSETQRNKGNFPGRFSGRQFSNSRSEMNVSTLELGDSALYLCASSLGVVDGYTFGSGTRLTVV.